These T cell receptor beta chains were read from a single sample in a study of technical replicates of blood from a handful of donors. Some clones are missing from TCRdb's copy, which holds only in-frame ones; the method was immunoSEQ multiplex PCR. Of roughly 81,000 clones in the sample, roughly 97% are singletons; the top ten hold approximately 0.18%. The sequenced sample was T cells isolated from PBMCs. The receptors stem from a human donor in good health. Each CDR3 is given with its conserved first and last residue. D genes are given only for firm matches. The listing skips clone size in some rows; elsewhere it reads once, few, many or a size class.

J	D	V	size	DNA	CDR3
TRBJ2-3	TRBD2	TRBV5-1	.	TGCGCCAGCAGCGGAGGCGGGCTAGCGGGAGGGCCCTCAGATACGCAGTATTTT	CASSGGGLAGGPSDTQYF
TRBJ2-1	.	TRBV27	.	TGTGCCAGCAGTCCGGGGACTTCCCTCTACAATGAGCAGTTCTTC	CASSPGTSLYNEQFF
TRBJ1-5	TRBD1	TRBV29-1	.	TGCAGCGTGGGCCAGGGACAGGGACTCAATCAGCCCCAGCATTTT	CSVGQGQGLNQPQHF
TRBJ2-7	.	TRBV6-5	.	TGTGCCAGCAGAGAACAGGAAAAGCAGTACTTC	CASREQEKQYF
TRBJ2-1	TRBD2	TRBV11-3	.	TGTGCCAGCAGCTTATCCCCCGGGGGGGCGATCTACAATGAGCAGTTCTTC	CASSLSPGGAIYNEQFF
TRBJ2-7	.	TRBV5-1	.	TGCGCCAGCAGCTGGACAGTCCCGAACTACGAGCAGTACTTC	CASSWTVPNYEQYF
TRBJ2-7	.	TRBV6-5	.	TGTGCCAGCAGTCCAGACAGCCTACCTTCCGAGCAGTACTTC	CASSPDSLPSEQYF
TRBJ1-2	.	TRBV2	.	TGTGCCACCCAGGAGTCGGGGTTCGGCTATGGCTACACCTTC	CATQESGFGYGYTF
TRBJ1-5	.	TRBV6-1	.	TGTGCCAGCCTAGCAGGACCCAGCAATCAGCCCCAGCATTTT	CASLAGPSNQPQHF
TRBJ2-7	.	TRBV5-6	.	TGTGCCAGCAGCTTCTCTCGGGAGCAGTACTTC	CASSFSREQYF
TRBJ1-5	.	TRBV10-2	once	TGCGCCAGCAGTGGGACACCGCCAAGCTATAGCAATCAGCCCCAGCATTTT	CASSGTPPSYSNQPQHF
TRBJ2-6	TRBD1	TRBV6-5	.	TGTGCCAGCAGCCCCCAGGGGGCCGGGGCCAACGTCCTGACTTTC	CASSPQGAGANVLTF
TRBJ2-1	.	TRBV30	.	TGTGCCTGGAGTGTAGCCAGGCCGTACAATGAGCAGTTCTTC	CAWSVARPYNEQFF
TRBJ1-2	.	TRBV5-1	.	TGCGCCAGCACTCCCTCCGGTGGCTATGGCTACACCTTC	CASTPSGGYGYTF
TRBJ1-2	.	TRBV7-9	.	TGTGCCAGCAGCTTCAAGTCCGAGCCTAACTATGGCTACACCTTC	CASSFKSEPNYGYTF
TRBJ1-1	TRBD1	TRBV7-3	.	TGTGCCAGCAGCCCCCCGGCAGGGGGCATGGCTTTCTTT	CASSPPAGGMAFF
TRBJ1-5	.	TRBV6-5	.	TGTGCCAGCAGCGGAGGGTTTGGCGGTCAGCCCCAGCATTTT	CASSGGFGGQPQHF
TRBJ2-2	.	TRBV30	.	TGTGCCTGGAGGATTCAGTACACCGGGGAGCTGTTTTTT	CAWRIQYTGELFF
TRBJ2-1	TRBD2	TRBV7-3	once	TGTGCCAGCAGCCCGGCCTTAGCGGGGGGCAATGAGCAGTTCTTC	CASSPALAGGNEQFF
TRBJ1-6	TRBD1	TRBV10-2	once	TGCGCCAGCAGTGAGTCCATTGAACAGGGGTTGGATTCACCCCTCCACTTT	CASSESIEQGLDSPLHF
TRBJ1-2	TRBD1	TRBV7-9	.	TGTGCCAGCAGCCGTAAACAGGGGGAAAAGGACTATGGCTACACCTTC	CASSRKQGEKDYGYTF
TRBJ1-1	.	TRBV2	.	TGTGCCAGCAGTGAACGAGGGGGTGGGAACACTGAAGCTTTCTTT	CASSERGGGNTEAFF
TRBJ2-1	TRBD2	TRBV5-1	.	TGCGCCAGCAATACGGGACTAGCGGGGGGCAATGAGCAGTTCTTC	CASNTGLAGGNEQFF
TRBJ1-6	.	TRBV19	.	TGTGCCAGTCGCCCAGGATTAAATTCACCCCTCCACTTT	CASRPGLNSPLHF
TRBJ2-1	TRBD1	TRBV11-3	once	TGTGCCAGCAGCCCGGGACAGGGAACGGAGCAGTTCTTC	CASSPGQGTEQFF
TRBJ1-1	TRBD1	TRBV28	.	TGTGCCAGCAGCGAACTGCTCGGGACAGGGGGCGCGGTGACTGAAGCTTTCTTT	CASSELLGTGGAVTEAFF
TRBJ2-7	.	TRBV28	.	TGTGCCAGCAGTTCGGGGACTGGCAGACATGGTGCACCTTACTTC	CASSSGTGRHGAPYF
TRBJ2-7	.	TRBV7-2	.	TGTGCCAGCAGCTTAGACCGGTACTCCTACGAGCAGTACTTC	CASSLDRYSYEQYF
TRBJ2-7	TRBD1	TRBV14	.	TGTGCCAGCAGCCACCGGGACAGTACCTACGAGCAGTACTTC	CASSHRDSTYEQYF